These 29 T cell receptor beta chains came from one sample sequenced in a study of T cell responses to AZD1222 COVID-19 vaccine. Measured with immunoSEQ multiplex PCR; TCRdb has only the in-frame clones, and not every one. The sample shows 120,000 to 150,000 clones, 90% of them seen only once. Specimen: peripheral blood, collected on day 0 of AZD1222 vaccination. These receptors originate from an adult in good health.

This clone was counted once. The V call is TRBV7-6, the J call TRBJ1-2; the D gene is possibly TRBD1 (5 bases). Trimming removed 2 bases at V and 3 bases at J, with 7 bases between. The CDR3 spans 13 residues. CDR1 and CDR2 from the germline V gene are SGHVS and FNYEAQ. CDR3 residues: CASSLRGDYGYTF. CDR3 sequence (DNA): TGTGCCAGCAGCTTACGGGGGGACTATGGCTACACCTTC.

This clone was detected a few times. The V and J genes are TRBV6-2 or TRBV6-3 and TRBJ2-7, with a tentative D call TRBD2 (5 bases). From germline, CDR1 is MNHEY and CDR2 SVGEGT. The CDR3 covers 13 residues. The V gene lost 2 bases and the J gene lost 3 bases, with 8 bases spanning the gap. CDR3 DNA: TGTGCCAGCAGTTACGGAGGAGTCTACGAGCAGTACTTC. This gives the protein CASSYGGVYEQYF.

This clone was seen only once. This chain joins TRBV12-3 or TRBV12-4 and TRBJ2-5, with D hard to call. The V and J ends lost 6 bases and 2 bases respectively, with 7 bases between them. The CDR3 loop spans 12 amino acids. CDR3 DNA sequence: TGTGCCAGCAGCTCCGGTCAAGAGACCCAGTACTTC. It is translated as CASSSGQETQYF.

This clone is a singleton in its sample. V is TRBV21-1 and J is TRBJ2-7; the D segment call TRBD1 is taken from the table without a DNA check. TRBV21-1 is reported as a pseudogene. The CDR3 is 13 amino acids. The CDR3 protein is CASKPDRTYEQYF. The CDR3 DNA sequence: TGTGCCAGCAAACCAGACAGGACCTACGAGCAGTACTTC.

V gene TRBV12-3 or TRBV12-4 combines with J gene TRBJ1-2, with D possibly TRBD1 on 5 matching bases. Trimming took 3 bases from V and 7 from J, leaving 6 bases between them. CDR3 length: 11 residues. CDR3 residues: CASSFGGGYTF. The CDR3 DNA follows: TGTGCCAGCAGTTTTGGGGGTGGCTACACCTTC.

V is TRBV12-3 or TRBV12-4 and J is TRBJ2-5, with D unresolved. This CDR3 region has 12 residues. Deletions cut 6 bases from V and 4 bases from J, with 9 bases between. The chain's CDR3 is CASRSVVETQYF. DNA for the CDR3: TGTGCCAGCAGATCGGTAGTAGAGACCCAGTACTTC.

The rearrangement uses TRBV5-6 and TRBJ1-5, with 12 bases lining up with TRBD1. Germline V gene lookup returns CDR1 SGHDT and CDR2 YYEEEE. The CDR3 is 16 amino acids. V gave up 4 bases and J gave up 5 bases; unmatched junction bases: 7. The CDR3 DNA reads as TGTGCCAGCAGCCCTCCGGGACAGGGGGCTCATCAGCCCCAGCATTTT. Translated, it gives CASSPPGQGAHQPQHF.

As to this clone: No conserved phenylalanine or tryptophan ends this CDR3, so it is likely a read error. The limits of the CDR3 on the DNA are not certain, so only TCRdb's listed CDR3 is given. The CDR3 loop is CAWSPRRDREI. This sequence joins TRBV30 and TRBJ1-2; the table's D call of TRBD1 was not tested on the DNA. Germline-derived CDR1 and CDR2 are GTSNPN and SVGIG (reference sequence). 11 amino acids form the CDR3, both terminal residues included.

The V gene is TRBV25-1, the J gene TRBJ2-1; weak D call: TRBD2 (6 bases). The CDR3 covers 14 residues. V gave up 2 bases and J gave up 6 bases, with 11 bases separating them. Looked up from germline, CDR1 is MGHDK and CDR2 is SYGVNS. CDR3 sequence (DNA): TGTGCCAGCAGTGAACCCGGGAGTATCAATGAGCAGTTCTTC. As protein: CASSEPGSINEQFF.

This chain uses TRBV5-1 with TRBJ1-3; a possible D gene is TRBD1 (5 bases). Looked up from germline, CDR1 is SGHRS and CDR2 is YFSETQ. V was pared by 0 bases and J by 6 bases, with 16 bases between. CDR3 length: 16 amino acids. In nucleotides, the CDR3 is TGCGCCAGCAGCTTGGAGGGATCCACAGGCGAAAACACCATATATTTT. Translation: CASSLEGSTGENTIYF.

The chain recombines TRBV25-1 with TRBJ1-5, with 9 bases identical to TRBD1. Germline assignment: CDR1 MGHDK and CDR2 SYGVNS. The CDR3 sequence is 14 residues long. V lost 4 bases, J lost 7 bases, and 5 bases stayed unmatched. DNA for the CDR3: TGTGCCAGCAGTGGGACAGGGGCGAGACAGCCCCAGCATTTT. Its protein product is CASSGTGARQPQHF.

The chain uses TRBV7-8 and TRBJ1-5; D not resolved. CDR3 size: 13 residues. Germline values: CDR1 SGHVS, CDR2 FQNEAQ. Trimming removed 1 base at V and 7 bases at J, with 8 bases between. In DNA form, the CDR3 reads TGTGCCAGCAGCTTAGGAGGTTTCCAGCCCCAGCATTTT. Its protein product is CASSLGGFQPQHF.

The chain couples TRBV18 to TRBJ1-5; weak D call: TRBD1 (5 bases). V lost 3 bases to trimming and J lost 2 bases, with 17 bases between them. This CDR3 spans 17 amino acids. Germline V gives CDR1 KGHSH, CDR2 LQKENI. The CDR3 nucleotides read TGTGCCAGCTCACCTCCAGACCAGGGTGAGGGCAATCAGCCCCAGCATTTT. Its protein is CASSPPDQGEGNQPQHF.

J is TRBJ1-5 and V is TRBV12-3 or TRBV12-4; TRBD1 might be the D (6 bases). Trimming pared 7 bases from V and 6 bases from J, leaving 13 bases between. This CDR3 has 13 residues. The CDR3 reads CASKGAGAQPQHF. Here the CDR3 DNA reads TGTGCCAGCAAAGGGGCAGGGGCTCAGCCCCAGCATTTT.

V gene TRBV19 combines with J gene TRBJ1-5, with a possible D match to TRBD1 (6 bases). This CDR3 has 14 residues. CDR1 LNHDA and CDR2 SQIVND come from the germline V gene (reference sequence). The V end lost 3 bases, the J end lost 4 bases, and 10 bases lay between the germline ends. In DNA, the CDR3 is TGTGCCAGTAGTATTACAACAGGGAATCAGCCCCAGCATTTT. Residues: CASSITTGNQPQHF. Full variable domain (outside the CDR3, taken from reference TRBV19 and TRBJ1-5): DGGITQSPKYLFRKEGQNVTLSCEQNLNHDAMYWYRQDPGQGLRLIYYSQIVNDFQKGDIAEGYSVSREKKESFPLTVTSAQKNPTAFYLCASSITTGNQPQHFGDGTRLSIL.

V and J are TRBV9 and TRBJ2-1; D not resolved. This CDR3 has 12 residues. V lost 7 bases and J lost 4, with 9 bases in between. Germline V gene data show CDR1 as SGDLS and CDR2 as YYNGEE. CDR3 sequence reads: CASGVIYNEQFF. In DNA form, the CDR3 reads TGTGCCAGCGGGGTGATTTACAATGAGCAGTTCTTC.

The CDR3 reads CASSMTGRTYEQYF. Here the CDR3 DNA reads TGCGCCAGCAGCATGACAGGGAGGACCTACGAGCAGTACTTC. The chain recombines TRBV5-1 with TRBJ2-7; D is possibly TRBD1 (7 bases). The germline V and J ends were trimmed by 4 bases and 2 bases, with 13 bases remaining between them. Germline CDR1 reads SGHRS; CDR2 reads YFSETQ. The CDR3 covers 14 residues.

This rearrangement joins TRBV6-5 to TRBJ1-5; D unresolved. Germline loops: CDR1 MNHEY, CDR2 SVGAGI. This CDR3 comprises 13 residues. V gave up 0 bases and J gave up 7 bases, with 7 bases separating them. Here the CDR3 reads CASSYSGEQPQHF. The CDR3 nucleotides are TGTGCCAGCAGTTACTCGGGAGAACAGCCCCAGCATTTT.

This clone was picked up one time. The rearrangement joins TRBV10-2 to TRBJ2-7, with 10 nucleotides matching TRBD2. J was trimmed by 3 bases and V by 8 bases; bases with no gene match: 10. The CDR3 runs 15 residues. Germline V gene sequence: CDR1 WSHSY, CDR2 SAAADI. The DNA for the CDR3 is TGCGCCAGCGGAGGAAGCGGGAGGGCCGTCTACGAGCAGTACTTC. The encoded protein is CASGGSGRAVYEQYF.

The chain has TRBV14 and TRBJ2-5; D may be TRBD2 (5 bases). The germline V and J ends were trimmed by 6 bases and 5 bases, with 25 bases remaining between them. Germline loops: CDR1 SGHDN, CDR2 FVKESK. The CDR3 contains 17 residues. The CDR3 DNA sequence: TGTGCCAGCAGTTCCCGACTACCAGCCCCCGTATTGGAGACCCAGTACTTC. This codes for CASSSRLPAPVLETQYF.

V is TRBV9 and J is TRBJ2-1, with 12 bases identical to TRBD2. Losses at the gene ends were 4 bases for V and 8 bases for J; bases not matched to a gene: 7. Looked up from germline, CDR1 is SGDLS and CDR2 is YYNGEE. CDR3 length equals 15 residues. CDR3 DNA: TGTGCCAGCAGCTCTCCTAGCGGGAGGGGCGATGAGCAGTTCTTC. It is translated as CASSSPSGRGDEQFF.

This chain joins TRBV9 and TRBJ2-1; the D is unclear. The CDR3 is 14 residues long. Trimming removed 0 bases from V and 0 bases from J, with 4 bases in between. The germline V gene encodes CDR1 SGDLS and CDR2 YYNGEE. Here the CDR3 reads CASSVVGSYNEQFF. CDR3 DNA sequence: TGTGCCAGCAGCGTAGTGGGCTCCTACAATGAGCAGTTCTTC.

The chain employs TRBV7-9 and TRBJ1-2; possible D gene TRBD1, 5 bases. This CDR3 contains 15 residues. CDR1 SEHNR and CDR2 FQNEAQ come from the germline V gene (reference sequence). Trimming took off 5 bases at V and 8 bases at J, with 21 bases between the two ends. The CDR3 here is CASSPRTGKTGGYTF. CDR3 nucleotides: TGTGCCAGCAGCCCTCGGACGGGGAAAACAGGAGGCTACACCTTC.

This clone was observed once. CDR3 bases: TGTGCCAGCTCACCGGAGGCAATGGGAGTGAACACTGAAGCTTTCTTT. Residues: CASSPEAMGVNTEAFF. The rearrangement joins TRBV18 to TRBJ1-1; no firm D call. The CDR3 sequence is 16 residues long. Between the trimmed V and J ends, which lost 3 bases and 0 bases, there was a span of 14 bases. Per the germline V gene, CDR1 is KGHSH and CDR2 is LQKENI.

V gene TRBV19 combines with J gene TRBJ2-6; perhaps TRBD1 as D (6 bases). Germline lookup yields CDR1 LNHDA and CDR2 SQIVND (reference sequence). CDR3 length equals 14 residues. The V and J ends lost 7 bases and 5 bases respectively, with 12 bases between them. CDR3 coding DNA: TGTGCCAGTAAGACACGGGACAGGGCCAACGTCCTGACTTTC. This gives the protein CASKTRDRANVLTF. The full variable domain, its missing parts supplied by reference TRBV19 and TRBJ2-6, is DGGITQSPKYLFRKEGQNVTLSCEQNLNHDAMYWYRQDPGQGLRLIYYSQIVNDFQKGDIAEGYSVSREKKESFPLTVTSAQKNPTAFYLCASKTRDRANVLTFGAGSRLTVL.

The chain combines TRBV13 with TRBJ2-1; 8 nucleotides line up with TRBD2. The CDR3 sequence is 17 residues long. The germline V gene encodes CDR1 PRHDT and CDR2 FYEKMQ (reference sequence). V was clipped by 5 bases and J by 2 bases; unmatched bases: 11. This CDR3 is CASSPAGGFSPYNEQFF. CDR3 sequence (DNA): TGTGCCAGCAGCCCCGCGGGGGGCTTTAGCCCCTACAATGAGCAGTTCTTC.

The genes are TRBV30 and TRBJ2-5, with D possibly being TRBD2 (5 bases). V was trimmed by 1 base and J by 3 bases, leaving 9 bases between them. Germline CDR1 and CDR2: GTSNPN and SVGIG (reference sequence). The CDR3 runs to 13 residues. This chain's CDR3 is CAWSGGPKETQYF. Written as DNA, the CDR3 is TGTGCCTGGAGTGGAGGGCCTAAAGAGACCCAGTACTTC.

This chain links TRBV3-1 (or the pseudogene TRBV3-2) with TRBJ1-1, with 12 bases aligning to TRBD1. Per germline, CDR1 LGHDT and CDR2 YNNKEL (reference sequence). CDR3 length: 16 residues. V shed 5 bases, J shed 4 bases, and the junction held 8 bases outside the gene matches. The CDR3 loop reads CASSNRGQGAGTEAFF. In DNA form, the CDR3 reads TGTGCCAGCAGCAATCGGGGACAGGGGGCGGGCACTGAAGCTTTCTTT.

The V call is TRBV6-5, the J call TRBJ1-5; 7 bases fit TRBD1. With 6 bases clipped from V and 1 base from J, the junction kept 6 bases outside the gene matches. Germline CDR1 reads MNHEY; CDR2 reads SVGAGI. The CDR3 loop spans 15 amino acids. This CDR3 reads CASRKQGGSNQPQHF. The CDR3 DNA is TGTGCCAGCAGAAAGCAGGGGGGGAGCAATCAGCCCCAGCATTTT.